This TCR beta chain was identified in a study of cytomegalovirus exposure and HLA in healthy donors. 13 Jbeta primers and 60 Vbeta primers were used for the PCR. The assay was immunoSEQ multiplex PCR, and TCRdb's table has in-frame clones only and misses some. The sample yields around 130,000 clones, 81% seen once. Overall study results and limits: TCR beta chain V- and J-gene trimming was linked, in a later analysis, to a missense variant in DCLRE1C.

This clone was seen a handful of times. Its target is not known. Sequenced input: PBMCs. The receptor was isolated from a woman aged 40 to 50 in good health and CMV-seronegative.

The CDR3 nucleotides are TGCGCCAGCAGCCGAGAGACCTCCCGGGGAACAACGGGCTATGGCTACACCTTC. Its translation is CASSRETSRGTTGYGYTF. The chain is built from TRBV4-3 and TRBJ1-2; no reliable D call. V was shortened by 4 bases and J by 4 bases, with 25 bases between the two germline ends. The CDR3 length is 18 residues. CDR1 is LGHNA and CDR2 is YSLEER in the germline V gene.